This T cell receptor beta chain was obtained from a study of cytomegalovirus exposure and HLA in healthy donors (dated by TCRdb to between 2016 and 2019). Notes on the research overall: According to an earlier analysis of 587 of the donors, about 180 million T cells yielded over 100 million unique TCR beta sequences and roughly 280 Gb of sequence data. An early release covering roughly 640 HLA-typed donors comprised around 300 gigabases of sequencing data and around 86 million unique TCR sequences. Of the 398 genotyped donors, approximately 82% fell in the genetic ancestry cluster associated with self-reported Caucasian donors. The study aimed to test whether signatures of past pathogen exposure could be identified by cataloging public T cell receptors. The study used immunosequencing to profile the T cell repertoires of approximately 690 subjects and linked those repertoires to cytomegalovirus serostatus. Along with the approximately 600-subject first cohort, a separate validation cohort of over a hundred different subjects was used. The study combined high-throughput TCR immunosequencing, statistical association of individual TCRs with disease status, and machine learning to predict cytomegalovirus infection status. To study patterns of TCR occurrence, a later analysis re-analyzed previously published TCR beta repertoires from just over 650 donors and added high-resolution HLA genotyping. The later analysis used no new phenotypic data to find candidate immune exposures, relying instead on TCR beta sequences and their occurrence across donors. An earlier analysis of 587 of the donors used high-throughput TCR beta sequencing to judge whether each TCR beta V gene segment behaved as functional or pseudogenic. Alongside the repertoire data, information on donor age, sex, ethnicity and CMV serostatus was compiled. A later genetic analysis used genome-wide SNP genotypes for about 55% of the 666 donors, treating that subset as a discovery cohort. Every discovery cohort repertoire had been produced on one sequencing platform. HLA typing covered class I and class II loci at four-digit resolution. Typing coverage differed by locus: A, B, C, DRB1 and DQB1 were typed in roughly 620-640 donors, DQA1 in roughly 510, DPA1 in approximately 610, and DPB1 in 400 to 480. Because of strong linkage in the cohort, five DR-DQ haplotypes were treated as single units for association and clustering. Among 300 to 450 genotyped donors of the cohort, an average of approximately 230,000 unique TCR beta nucleotide sequences were sequenced per donor, roughly 20% of them non-productive.

This clone was detected only a few times. Its recognized antigen is unknown. Within one base of it there is no much larger clone, and no base qualities were kept. Libraries were constructed by the immunoSEQ multiplex PCR assay. For the multiplex PCR, a mixture combining 60 forward primers for TCR Vbeta segments and 13 reverse primers for TCR Jbeta segments was used. The CDR3 region of rearranged TCR beta genes was amplified from genomic DNA with a multiplex PCR assay. The amplified TCR beta libraries were sequenced on the Illumina HiSeq System as 87-base-pair reads. Processing in the source paper ran as follows. In a later analysis, about 80 million unique TCR beta chains were counted across the 650 to 750 repertoires, and roughly 10 million of these chains were shared by at least two donors. Raw reads were error-corrected and collapsed into unique sequences with a nearest-neighbor algorithm that merged closely related sequences to remove PCR and sequencing errors. To assign V, D and J gene segments, CDR3 sequences were aligned to IMGT reference sequences. For a sequence to be retained, a match of at least six nucleotides was required to both a V gene segment and a J gene segment. Rearrangements were classified as productive when the CDR3 lacked stop codons and remained in frame with V and J, and all other rearrangements were classified as non-productive. CDR3 was defined according to IMGT convention as the region running from the second conserved V-encoded cysteine to the conserved J-encoded phenylalanine. Sequences without an unambiguous match to a single V gene segment were excluded from the earlier analysis of 450 to 650 of the donors. An earlier analysis of approximately 590 of the donors classified V segments as functional when productive rearrangements were above 56.7% and as segregating when the standard deviation between donors was above 5%. A statistical classification framework was built for diagnosing cytomegalovirus status from the catalog of TCR beta chain sequences. V and J gene assignment, in a later analysis, came from comparing TCR nucleotide sequences with IMGT/GENE-DB human TR gene sequences. The TCRdist pipeline was used in a later analysis to assign CDR3 sequences and most-parsimonious VDJ recombination scenarios. In a later analysis, every TCR beta chain was defined by the combination of its CDR3 amino acid sequence and its V-gene family, and reads without a unique V-gene family were dropped. A later analysis removed 592 highly shared, low-generation-probability nucleotide sequences to deal with suspected cross-contamination and a sequencing artifact. For each public chain, a later analysis derived a clonal expansion index from normalized ranks of inferred template counts within each repertoire. In a later analysis, generation probabilities were computed using a VDJ recombination model fitted to out-of-frame rearrangements, and the results were checked against IGoR. Hypergeometric tests were used in a later analysis to score TCR-TCR, TCR-HLA and TCR-CMV co-occurrence, with a repertoire-size bias correction applied to the TCR pairs. False discovery rates were estimated in a later analysis by permuting HLA or CMV assignments 20 times. In a later analysis, co-occurring TCRs were grouped with DBSCAN, and TCRdist sequence similarity was added when clustering was performed within HLA-allele-positive subsets. Repertoires with fewer than 30,000 or more than 120,000 public chains, plus five repertoires with anomalous nucleotide sharing, were excluded from co-occurrence clustering. What TCRdb holds here is the immuneACCESS table cut down to in-frame rearrangements. Part of the clones is not present; checked against another copy, under half of the missing clones reflect an unresolved V gene, and the others are unexplained. V and J calls and clone size are copied from that table; D and trimming were computed from the DNA. This sample lists 150,000 or so clones; roughly 80% were detected once. Of the sample, 0.38% falls within the top ten clones.

The cohort was made up of approximately 700 healthy bone marrow donors. At the time of sampling, all cohort members were nominally healthy, though unrecorded immune exposures were likely present. The donor tested CMV seronegative, placing the donor among the 350 or so seronegative members of the cohort. Every donor gave a peripheral blood sample, and the peripheral blood mononuclear cells from that sample were used for TCR beta sequencing. The Qiagen DNeasy Blood Extraction Kit was used to extract genomic DNA from the blood cell samples. General study outcomes and caveats: A further reported finding was that TCR beta sequences accurately predicted the HLA-A and HLA-B alleles for most subjects in the first cohort. The study listed 150 to 200 TCR beta chains as associated with cytomegalovirus. In a later genetic analysis, fewer N-insertions in productive TCRs were reported among donors in an Asian-associated ancestry cluster than the roughly 700-donor mean. According to a later analysis, TCR association rates differed among HLA loci, with DRB1 alleles showing the most associated TCRs and HLA-C alleles showing the fewest. In a later analysis, HLA-associated TCR beta chains were found to be more clonally expanded and to have lower generation probabilities than equally common non-associated chains. In an earlier analysis of roughly 560 of the donors, most TCR beta V segments were observed in productive rearrangements about 90% or about 30% of the time, broadly matching IMGT annotations. Because counts were too low, roughly 17 rarely observed V segments, including chromosome 9 orphons, were left out of the earlier analysis of some 600 of the donors. Strong co-occurrence of HLA alleles, especially DR and DQ, made assigning TCR associations to individual alleles difficult. A cluster of highly shared sequence variants was judged likely to be a technical artifact of the sequencing pipeline. Because some donors lacked HLA typing at each locus, the association tests relied only on the typed subset. In this cohort, only TCR beta chains were sequenced, and detectable features were limited by the absence of alpha or paired-chain data. Cytomegalovirus status was reported to be diagnosed by the classifier with high specificity and sensitivity in both the original and validation cohorts. The presence/absence analyses assumed that sequencing depth was roughly uniform across donors, and that assumption may not be true. Linkage disequilibrium might explain the correlated functional status among segregating V segments, but an unknown experimental factor could not be ruled out. The only immune exposure information available for the cohort was CMV serostatus. In a later genetic analysis, a missense DCLRE1C variant was associated with V-gene and J-gene trimming of TCR beta chains, and the association was replicated in an independent cohort. According to a later analysis, most CMV-associated TCR beta chains appeared to be HLA-restricted, and the HLA associations seemed to be driven largely by CMV exposure. Most TCR sequences were observed very rarely across donors, whereas some public TCRs were present in many individuals. In vitro tests confirmed that a few of the cytomegalovirus-associated TCR beta chains recognize cytomegalovirus antigens. The authors suggested that the approach could potentially be extended to other disease states and immunological phenotypes. Specific HLA alleles were associated with around 18,000 TCR beta sequences at a false discovery rate of 0.05 in a later analysis. Several of the top co-occurrence clusters appeared to be linked to parvovirus B19, influenza, CMV and Epstein-Barr virus, according to a later analysis.

Sequenced: PBMCs. The TCR originated in a boy aged 2 to 10 in good health and CMV-seronegative.

The CDR3 reads as follows: CASSLLAGANVLTF. The nucleotide sequence is TGTGCCAGCAGCTTATTAGCCGGGGCCAACGTCCTGACTTTC. Here the chain combines TRBV25-1 and TRBJ2-6; confidence is insufficient to name the D gene. Reading the germline V gene gives CDR1 MGHDK and CDR2 SYGVNS. V was cut back by 6 bases and J by 4 bases, leaving a gap of 10 bases between them. The CDR3 goes from the cysteine to the phenylalanine over 14 residues. Only the CDR3 part of the read is kept: 42 bases, read in frame from the first base.